One and the same sample provided the 32 T cell receptor beta chains below, sequenced in a study of blood T cells in healthy people across ages. For the second PCR, which ran for roughly 6 to 12 cycles, a sample-barcoded 5' primer and a J-beta primer mix were used. TCRdb independently ran MiXCR on the 5' RACE reads; one entry per CDR3 protein. The profile shows approximately 1.5 million distinct CDR3 sequences, 34% of them singletons. Material: blood. The receptors originated from a woman aged 25-40 years in good health.

The V gene is TRBV27, the J gene TRBJ2-1; D remains ambiguous. Germline-derived CDR1 and CDR2 are MNHEY and SMNVEV (reference sequence). This CDR3 comprises 12 residues. V was shortened by 3 bases and J by 10 bases, with 10 bases between the two germline ends. CDR3 nucleotides: TGTGCCAGCAGTTTTTGGGGTGGGGAGCAGTTCTTC. Translating it yields CASSFWGGEQFF.

The chain combines TRBV6-6 with TRBJ1-2; possibly TRBD1 for D (5 bases). This CDR3 spans 14 amino acids. CDR1 is MNHNY, CDR2 SVGAGI, per germline (reference sequence). Between the trimmed V and J ends, which lost 2 bases and 6 bases, there was a span of 13 bases. The CDR3 DNA is TGTGCCAGCAGTTACATATCGGGGGAGGATGGCTACACCTTC. Its translation is CASSYISGEDGYTF.

This clonotype has just a few counts. This rearrangement joins TRBV12-3 or TRBV12-4 to TRBJ2-1, with D tentatively TRBD1 or TRBD2 (5 bases each). This CDR3 has 14 residues. Deletions cut 2 bases from V and 7 bases from J, with 12 bases between. The CDR3 DNA follows: TGTGCCAGCAGTTTAACGGGGCCTTCAAATGAGCAGTTCTTC. Translated: CASSLTGPSNEQFF.

CDR3: CASSYSGTGWETQYF. The CDR3 DNA sequence: TGTGCCAGCAGCTACTCCGGGACAGGCTGGGAGACCCAGTACTTC. This chain uses TRBV5-5 with TRBJ2-5, with 8 bases that match TRBD1. CDR3 length equals 15 residues. Trimming cost V 3 bases and J 5 bases; bases outside gene matches: 9. The germline V gene encodes CDR1 SGHKS and CDR2 YYEKEE (reference sequence).

The gene calls are TRBV5-1 and TRBJ2-5, with D possibly being TRBD1 (6 bases). The CDR3 spans 14 residues. Germline V gene data show CDR1 as SGHRS and CDR2 as YFSETQ. V was pared by 4 bases and J by 2 bases, with 12 bases between. The CDR3 coding sequence is TGCGCCAGCAGCCTGGACAGTGGGCAAGAGACCCAGTACTTC. Translated, it gives CASSLDSGQETQYF.

The chain uses TRBV5-1 and TRBJ2-3; 7 bases match TRBD2. Germline V lookup: CDR1 SGHRS, CDR2 YFSETQ. The CDR3 sequence is 14 residues long. V lost 4 bases and J lost 3; bases outside the gene matches: 5. In nucleotides, the CDR3 is TGCGCCAGCAGCCCCGGGACTATGACAGATACGCAGTATTTT. Encoded protein: CASSPGTMTDTQYF.

The rearrangement links TRBV9 to TRBJ2-1, with 13 nucleotides matching TRBD2. Gene TRBJ2-7 matches the end of the DNA better, so the J call may be wrong. CDR1 and CDR2 from the germline V gene are SGDLS and YYNGEE. CDR3 length: 19 amino acids. This chain's CDR3 is CASSADYGLAGESYNEQYF. CDR3 bases: TGTGCCAGCAGCGCAGACTACGGACTAGCGGGGGAGTCCTACAATGAGCAGTACTTC.

This clonotype was seen a few times. The chain couples TRBV13 to TRBJ2-5, with 7 positions matching TRBD2. Germline V CDR1 and CDR2: PRHDT, FYEKMQ (reference sequence). The CDR3 is 16 amino acids. V trimming: 4 bases; J trimming: 5 bases; junction bases outside the gene matches: 13. This chain's CDR3 is CASSSTQRGSRETQYF. The CDR3 bases are TGTGCCAGCAGCTCTACCCAGCGGGGCTCAAGGGAGACCCAGTACTTC.

The chain uses TRBV18 and TRBJ2-1; D may be TRBD1 (5 bases). CDR1 KGHSH and CDR2 LQKENI come from the germline V gene. The CDR3 sequence is 14 residues long. V lost 5 bases and J lost 7, with 15 bases in between. CDR3 DNA: TGTGCCAGCTCATTTGGGGCCTCGATGAATGAGCAGTTCTTC. This encodes CASSFGASMNEQFF.

The rearrangement uses TRBV5-1 and TRBJ2-5, with 7 positions matching TRBD2. The DNA end is a closer match to TRBJ2-7, so the J assignment may be wrong. Germline V CDR1 and CDR2: SGHRS, YFSETQ. CDR3 length equals 16 residues. In DNA form, the CDR3 reads TGCGCCAGCAGCTTGGGGCTGTCGGGGGGAGGTGGCGAGCAGTACTTC. Translating it yields CASSLGLSGGGGEQYF.

The chain carries TRBV2 and TRBJ2-5; 8 nucleotides match TRBD2. The CDR3 covers 13 residues. V trimming: 8 bases; J trimming: 3 bases; junction bases outside the gene matches: 5. Germline CDR1 reads SNHLY; CDR2 reads FYNNEI. CDR3 nucleotides: TGTGCCAGCGGGGGACTAGTGGAAGAGACCCAGTACTTC. Translation gives CASGGLVEETQYF.

There are a few counts of this clonotype. The chain recombines TRBV7-7 with TRBJ2-3, with 7 positions matching TRBD2. Trimming took 5 bases from V and 4 from J; bases not matched to a gene: 9. The CDR3 has 15 amino acids. Germline assignment: CDR1 SSHAT and CDR2 FNYEAQ (reference sequence). The CDR3 reads CASSPGTTKSDTQYF. The CDR3 region has the DNA TGTGCCAGCAGCCCTGGGACTACCAAGTCAGATACGCAGTATTTT.

V is TRBV7-9 and J is TRBJ2-3, with D possibly matching TRBD1 (5 bases). In germline, CDR1 is SEHNR, CDR2 FQNEAQ (reference sequence). The CDR3 has 14 amino acids. V was clipped by 4 bases and J by 6 bases, with 14 bases between them. The CDR3 region has the DNA TGTGCCAGCAGCTATCAGGGAAATTTGGATACGCAGTATTTT. It specifies CASSYQGNLDTQYF.

This clonotype was found a few times. J is TRBJ2-6 and V is TRBV3-1, with TRBD1 matching 9 bases. The CDR3 length is 17 residues. Germline values: CDR1 LGHDT, CDR2 YNNKEL (reference sequence). V was clipped by 1 base and J by 1 base; unmatched bases: 2. CDR3 nucleotide sequence: TGTGCCAGCAGCCAAGGGGACAGGGTATCTGGGGCCAACGTCCTGACTTTC. Its translation is CASSQGDRVSGANVLTF.

To note about this clonotype: Being one base from a much bigger clone, this may be a read error. As the CDR3 is not closed by the conserved phenylalanine or tryptophan, this likely results from a read error. V gene TRBV6-2 or TRBV6-3 combines with J gene TRBJ2-5, with D possibly being TRBD1 or TRBD2 (5 bases each). This CDR3 spans 12 amino acids. Trimming removed 4 bases at V and 11 bases at J, with 14 bases between. Germline V gene sequence: CDR1 MNHEY, CDR2 SVGEGT. This chain's CDR3 is CASSLTGREQYV. CDR3 in DNA: TGTGCCAGCAGTTTAACGGGACGTGAGCAGTACGTC.

In this sample, this clonotype turned up a few times. The chain carries TRBV5-5 and TRBJ1-2, with D unresolved. Germline values: CDR1 SGHKS, CDR2 YYEKEE (reference sequence). The V end lost 4 bases, the J end lost 2 bases, and 18 bases lay between the germline ends. CDR3 length equals 16 residues. The CDR3 is CASSPTVLLYNYGYTF. The CDR3 region has the DNA TGTGCCAGCAGCCCGACTGTCCTCCTATACAACTATGGCTACACCTTC. Complete variable domain (other parts from reference TRBV5-5 and TRBJ1-2): DAGVTQSPTHLIKTRGQQVTLRCSPISGHKSVSWYQQVLGQGPQFIFQYYEKEERGRGNFPDRFSARQFPNYSSELNVNALLLGDSALYLCASSPTVLLYNYGYTFGSGTRLTVV.

V gene TRBV29-1 combines with J gene TRBJ1-2; weak D call: TRBD1 (6 bases). Germline CDR1 reads SQVTM; CDR2 reads ANQGSEA. CDR3 length: 12 residues. Trimming cost V 5 bases and J 8 bases, with 15 bases left between them. The CDR3 DNA is TGCAGCGTTCTCAGGGGAGATTGGGGCTACACCTTC. As protein: CSVLRGDWGYTF.

This rearrangement joins TRBV6-2 or TRBV6-3 to TRBJ2-1; D is tentatively TRBD1 or TRBD2 (5 bases each). Germline V gene sequence: CDR1 MNHEY, CDR2 SVGEGT. CDR3 length equals 12 residues. V was trimmed by 6 bases and J by 9 bases, leaving 12 bases between them. The CDR3 loop reads CASSHHGTEQFF. CDR3 nucleotides: TGTGCCAGCAGCCACCATGGGACTGAGCAGTTCTTC.

The chain recombines TRBV27 with TRBJ2-7; 14 bases match TRBD2. CDR3 length: 17 residues. In germline, CDR1 is MNHEY, CDR2 SMNVEV (reference sequence). V was pared by 2 bases and J by 2 bases, with 5 bases of the junction left unmatched. CDR3 nucleotides: TGTGCCAGCAGTTTAACGCCGGGACTAGCGGGAGCCTACGAGCAGTACTTC. It translates to CASSLTPGLAGAYEQYF.

A few counts support this clonotype. The gene calls are TRBV3-1 and TRBJ2-7; D possibly matches TRBD1 or TRBD2 (6 bases each). The V end lost 1 base, the J end lost 12 bases, and 16 bases lay between the germline ends. This CDR3 has 13 amino acids. Per the germline V gene, CDR1 is LGHDT and CDR2 is YNNKEL (reference sequence). The CDR3 bases are TGTGCCAGCAGCCAAGGTTTCGGGGGCCCTCCGTACTTC. It translates to CASSQGFGGPPYF.

The chain carries TRBV7-9 and TRBJ2-1, with TRBD2 matching over 8 bases. Germline values: CDR1 SEHNR, CDR2 FQNEAQ (reference sequence). This CDR3 is built from 16 residues. Trimming took 5 bases from V and 1 from J; bases not matched to a gene: 7. CDR3 protein: CASSIRASGSYNEQFF. The CDR3 region has the DNA TGTGCCAGCAGCATCCGGGCTAGCGGGTCCTACAATGAGCAGTTCTTC.

This sequence joins TRBV7-8 and TRBJ2-1, with D tentatively TRBD1 (5 bases). The V gene's germline CDR1 is SGHVS and CDR2 FQNEAQ. Trimming left V 5 bases short and J 3 bases short, with 17 bases between. This CDR3 is 16 amino acids long. The CDR3 here is CASSPLGKGYYNEQFF. The CDR3 DNA reads TGTGCCAGCAGCCCCTTGGGGAAGGGGTACTACAATGAGCAGTTCTTC.

CDR3 sequence: CASSPTPGTGNNEQFF. The CDR3 nucleotides read TGCGCCAGCAGCCCTACACCCGGGACAGGCAACAATGAGCAGTTCTTC. The rearrangement links TRBV5-1 to TRBJ2-1, with 8 bases that match TRBD1. The CDR3 has 16 residues. The junction had 11 bases not matched to a gene; V was cut back by 4 bases and J by 5 bases. Germline V lookup: CDR1 SGHRS, CDR2 YFSETQ. Drawing the rest from reference TRBV5-1 and TRBJ2-1, the complete variable domain is KAGVTQTPRYLIKTRGQQVTLSCSPISGHRSVSWYQQTPGQGLQFLFEYFSETQRNKGNFPGRFSGRQFSNSRSEMNVSTLELGDSALYLCASSPTPGTGNNEQFFGPGTRLTVL.

This clonotype was seen only a few times. This sequence joins TRBV27 and TRBJ2-6; D is perhaps TRBD1 (5 bases). Trimming left V 8 bases short and J 1 base short, with 12 bases between. Germline V lookup: CDR1 MNHEY, CDR2 SMNVEV (reference sequence). This CDR3 spans 15 amino acids. CDR3 loop: CASGNSGSGANVLTF. The CDR3 coding sequence is TGTGCCAGCGGAAACTCAGGGTCTGGGGCCAACGTCCTGACTTTC. Variable domain in full (rest from reference TRBV27 and TRBJ2-6): EAQVTQNPRYLITVTGKKLTVTCSQNMNHEYMSWYRQDPGLGLRQIYYSMNVEVTDKGDVPEGYKVSRKEKRNFPLILESPSPNQTSLYFCASGNSGSGANVLTFGAGSRLTVL.

This clonotype was seen more than once but under ten times. The chain carries TRBV9 and TRBJ2-1; no clear D gene. Germline CDR1 reads SGDLS; CDR2 reads YYNGEE. There are 16 residues in the CDR3. The germline V and J ends were trimmed by 3 bases and 8 bases, with 21 bases remaining between them. This CDR3 is CASSGRVPPNDDEQFF. Written as DNA, the CDR3 is TGTGCCAGCAGCGGAAGGGTCCCCCCGAATGACGATGAGCAGTTCTTC.

This clonotype was picked up a small number of times. This chain connects TRBV4-2 to TRBJ1-6; no clear D. Germline-derived CDR1 and CDR2 are LGHNA and YNFKEQ. V lost 0 bases, J lost 6 bases, and 12 bases lay in between. This CDR3 has 16 amino acids. The CDR3 region has the DNA TGTGCCAGCAGCCAAGATTGGCAGGCACCTAATTCACCCCTCCACTTT. Translating gives CASSQDWQAPNSPLHF.

This clonotype was observed a few times. This chain joins TRBV20-1 and TRBJ1-5; D is uncertain. V shed 6 bases and J shed 1 base, with 13 bases lying between them. CDR3 size: 14 residues. CDR1 DFQATT and CDR2 SNEGSKA come from the germline V gene (reference sequence). The chain's CDR3 is CSAKRGRSNQPQHF. The CDR3, as DNA: TGCAGTGCCAAGCGTGGACGGAGCAATCAGCCCCAGCATTTT.

The chain uses TRBV2 and TRBJ2-4; D might be TRBD2 (5 bases). CDR1 SNHLY and CDR2 FYNNEI come from the germline V gene. The length of the CDR3 is 14 residues. Trimming stripped 6 bases from V and 3 bases from J, with 12 bases between. CDR3: CASRQLVGKNIQYF. CDR3 bases: TGTGCCAGCAGGCAACTAGTCGGCAAAAACATTCAGTACTTC. Drawing the rest from reference TRBV2 and TRBJ2-4, the complete variable domain is EPEVTQTPSHQVTQMGQEVILRCVPISNHLYFYWYRQILGQKVEFLVSFYNNEISEKSEIFDDQFSVERPDGSNFTLKIRSTKLEDSAMYFCASRQLVGKNIQYFGAGTRLSVL.

The V call is TRBV12-3 or TRBV12-4, the J call TRBJ2-5; D is unresolved. The CDR3 consists of 16 residues. Trimming cost V 1 base and J 11 bases, with 23 bases left between them. In DNA, the CDR3 is TGTGCCAGCAGTTTAGGGCCATCGACGTCACACAATGAGCAGTACTTC. Protein: CASSLGPSTSHNEQYF.

J is TRBJ1-2 and V is TRBV3-1; D not certain. Trimming took off 1 base at V and 8 bases at J, with 14 bases between the two ends. Germline V CDR1 and CDR2: LGHDT, YNNKEL (reference sequence). The CDR3 totals 14 residues. The chain's CDR3 is CASSQGSGSGGYTF. The DNA for the CDR3 is TGTGCCAGCAGCCAAGGCTCGGGTTCGGGCGGCTACACCTTC.

This clonotype was seen at least ten times. V is TRBV4-1 and J is TRBJ2-3; 12 bases are a match to TRBD2. With 4 bases clipped from V and 2 bases from J, the junction kept 4 bases outside the gene matches. The CDR3 contains 16 residues. The germline CDR1 and CDR2 sequences are MGHRA and YSYEKL. The CDR3 DNA sequence: TGCGCCAGCAGCCTAAGGACTAGCGGGGACACAGATACGCAGTATTTT. Its protein is CASSLRTSGDTDTQYF.

V gene TRBV5-6 combines with J gene TRBJ1-1, with D perhaps matching TRBD1 (6 bases). The V and J ends lost 4 bases and 8 bases respectively, with 18 bases between them. Germline CDR1 reads SGHDT; CDR2 reads YYEEEE. The CDR3 totals 14 residues. For the CDR3, the DNA is TGTGCCAGCAGCCGACAGGAGACCGGCAAAGAAGCTTTCTTT. This translates into CASSRQETGKEAFF.